This T cell receptor beta chain was sequenced in a study of T-cell reconstitution after alpha-beta-depleted transplantation in children. This clonotype was seen repeatedly, ten times or more. The CDR3 extends over 11 amino acids. Per germline, CDR1 MNHEY and CDR2 SVGEGT. The V and J ends lost 6 bases and 3 bases respectively, with 5 bases between them. Preparation of the TCRbeta library involved a method that used unique molecular identifiers. MiXCR, applied by TCRdb to the PCR reads, yields one record per CDR3 protein. This sample has a few hundred thousand distinct CDR3 sequences, with 9.7% found just once.

Sequencing was performed on PBMCs from the stem cell graft donor, taken from the stem cell graft. J is TRBJ1-1 and V is TRBV6-2 or TRBV6-3, with D unresolved. The sequence derives from a human donor who donated a stem cell graft to a child with SCID. Written as DNA, the CDR3 is TGTGCCAGCAGCCTGTACACTGAAGCTTTCTTT. This gives the protein CASSLYTEAFF.